This T cell receptor (beta chain) was sequenced in a study of blood T cells in healthy people across ages. The study, taken as a whole, reports: A roughly linear fall in TCR beta diversity per million T cells was seen with increasing age. A greater number of naive CD4+ cells and higher diversity distinguished long-lived donors from aged donors. Investigators viewed diversity estimates from one million T cells as underestimates, the study reported.

A J-beta primer mix and a sample-barcoded 5' primer were used in a second PCR of about 7 to 12 cycles. TCRdb re-derived calls from the 5' RACE reads in MiXCR, one entry per CDR3 protein. The data show about 940,000 distinct CDR3 sequences, around 49% seen once. The ends lost 6 bases at V and 9 bases at J; junction bases unmatched: 1. CDR3 size: 11 residues. As regards this clonotype: Its specificity is not known.

This receptor was identified in a man in his thirties or forties in good health. The chain employs TRBV12-3 or TRBV12-4 and TRBJ2-4; 8 bases agree with TRBD1. The sample consisted of blood. CDR3 in amino acids: CASRGQAIQYF. The CDR3 DNA is TGTGCCAGCAGGGGACAGGCCATTCAGTACTTC.